This TCR beta chain stems from a study of CXCR3-negative and CXCR3-positive naive CD8 T cells. CDR1 and CDR2 (germline): SQVTM, ANQGSEA. The CDR3 spans 15 residues. Each CD8+ T cell subset was flow-sorted in triplicate. Every sort contained 250,000 to 300,000 cells. As concerns this clonotype: Its antigen is undetermined.

5' RACE that incorporated UMI labels was used to prepare the TRB cDNA libraries. With the 5' RACE reads reprocessed, TCRdb shows one record per CDR3 protein and no DNA. This table lists over 70,000 distinct CDR3 sequences. Study results and caveats: Memory cells differed in TRBV-TRBJ usage, but naive CXCR3-negative and CXCR3-positive cells had similar usage. Comparably high diversity was seen in both naive subsets, and much lower diversity in memory CD8+ cells. TRB CDR3s were more hydrophobic in CXCR3-positive than in CXCR3-negative naive cells.

This sequence joins TRBV29-1 and TRBJ2-7; TCRdb's assignment of TRBD2 cannot be checked, as there is no DNA. The sequenced sample consisted of naive CXCR3- CD8+ T cells from blood. The subset is: CD45RO-CCR7+CD27+CD95- naive CD8+ T cells lacking CXCR3 (TNR3-). This receptor was identified in a human donor in good health. Some clones in this sample may be carry-over from other donors' samples. CDR3 sequence reads: CSVEDPREESYEQYF.